A selection of T cell receptor beta chains follows, all from one sample in a study of blood T cell repertoires in COVID-19. Produced via immunoSEQ multiplex PCR; TCRdb's table is partial and in-frame only. The sample yields about 110,000 clones, 76% seen once. The sequencing sample was made of peripheral blood. These receptors were obtained from a woman of 80 years or more with acute or convalescent COVID-19. CDR3s include the opening cysteine and the closing phenylalanine or tryptophan. A D gene is named only where the DNA matches it firmly. Clone size is given for some rows only: seen once, a few or many times, or a class if the clone is expanded.

>TRBJ2-3|TRBD2|TRBV7-9|NA
CASSWGLAGEDTQYF
TGTGCCAGCAGCTGGGGACTAGCGGGAGAGGATACGCAGTATTTT
>TRBJ2-7|TRBD2|TRBV6-2/TRBV6-3|NA
CASSYILGLAENYEQYF
TGTGCCAGCAGTTACATCTTGGGACTAGCGGAAAACTACGAGCAGTACTTC
>TRBJ1-2|NA|TRBV28|NA
CASSPPPGAGNYGYTF
TGTGCCAGCAGTCCTCCGCCTGGGGCGGGGAACTATGGCTACACCTTC
>TRBJ1-1|NA|TRBV4-1|few
CASSLQGDTEAFF
TGCGCCAGCAGCCTACAGGGAGACACTGAAGCTTTCTTT
>TRBJ2-7|TRBD1|TRBV19|NA
CASSPGDSYEQYF
TGTGCCAGTAGTCCCGGGGACAGCTACGAGCAGTACTTC
>TRBJ1-4|NA|TRBV19|NA
CASSTRGGPSREKLFF
TGTGCCAGTAGTACCCGGGGGGGGCCGAGTCGTGAAAAACTGTTTTTT
>TRBJ2-3|TRBD2|TRBV5-1|NA
CASTLAGGRTDTQYF
TGCGCCAGCACCTTAGCGGGGGGGAGGACAGATACGCAGTATTTT
>TRBJ2-6|TRBD2|TRBV30|NA
CAWTFSGGALGANVLTF
TGTGCCTGGACTTTTAGCGGGGGGGCCTTGGGGGCCAACGTCCTGACTTTC
>TRBJ2-5|NA|TRBV2|NA
CASSESSGLTQYF
TGTGCCAGCAGTGAGTCGTCGGGGTTGACCCAGTACTTC
>TRBJ1-2|TRBD1|TRBV10-3|NA
CAISWDRGNGYTF
TGTGCCATCAGTTGGGACAGGGGCAATGGCTACACCTTC
>TRBJ2-3|NA|TRBV5-1|NA
CASSFGLAPATDTQYF
TGCGCCAGCAGCTTCGGGCTAGCCCCCGCCACAGATACGCAGTATTTT
>TRBJ2-1|TRBD2|TRBV9|once
CATATGLAGYNEQFF
TGTGCCACCGCGACGGGACTAGCGGGGTACAATGAGCAGTTCTTC
>TRBJ2-7|TRBD1|TRBV11-2|NA
CASSRSSSGTGSVEQYF
TGTGCCAGCAGCCGATCAAGTTCCGGGACAGGGTCGGTCGAGCAGTACTTC
>TRBJ2-3|TRBD2|TRBV19|NA
CASSIVGGSDTQYF
TGTGCCAGTAGTATAGTGGGAGGGTCAGATACGCAGTATTTT
>TRBJ1-1|NA|TRBV6-5|NA
CASSQPGHKTEAFF
TGTGCCAGCAGCCAGCCGGGACATAAAACTGAAGCTTTCTTT
>TRBJ1-6|TRBD1|TRBV5-4|once
CASSLEDRGTSPLHF
TGTGCCAGCAGCTTGGAAGACAGGGGAACTTCACCCCTCCACTTT
>TRBJ2-7|TRBD2|TRBV5-1|NA
CASSFRDYRYEQYF
TGCGCCAGCAGCTTCCGGGACTATCGCTACGAGCAGTACTTC
>TRBJ1-1|NA|TRBV5-5|NA
CASSSLPEGNTEAFF
TGTGCCAGCAGCTCGCTGCCAGAGGGAAACACTGAAGCTTTCTTT
>TRBJ2-1|TRBD2|TRBV14|NA
CASSPGGRDEQFF
TGTGCCAGCAGCCCGGGGGGGCGGGATGAGCAGTTCTTC
>TRBJ2-7|TRBD1|TRBV18|NA
CASSRGQGRTSEQYF
TGTGCCAGCTCACGAGGACAGGGTAGAACATCGGAGCAGTACTTC